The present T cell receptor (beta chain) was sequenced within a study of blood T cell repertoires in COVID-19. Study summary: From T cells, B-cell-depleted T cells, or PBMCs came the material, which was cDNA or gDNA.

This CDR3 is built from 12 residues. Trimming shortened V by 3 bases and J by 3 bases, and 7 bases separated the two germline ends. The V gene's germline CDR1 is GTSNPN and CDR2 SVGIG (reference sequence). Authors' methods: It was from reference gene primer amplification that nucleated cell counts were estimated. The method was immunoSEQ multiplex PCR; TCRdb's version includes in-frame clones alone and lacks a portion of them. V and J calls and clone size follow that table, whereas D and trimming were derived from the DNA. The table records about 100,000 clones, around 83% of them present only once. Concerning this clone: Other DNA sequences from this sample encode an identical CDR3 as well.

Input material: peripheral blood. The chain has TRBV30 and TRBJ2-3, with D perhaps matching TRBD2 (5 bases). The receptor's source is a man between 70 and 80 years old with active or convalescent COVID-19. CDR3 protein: CAWSPGTDTQYF. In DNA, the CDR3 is TGTGCCTGGAGCCCGGGGACAGATACGCAGTATTTT. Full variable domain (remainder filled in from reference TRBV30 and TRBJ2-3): SQTIHQWPATLVQPVGSPLSLECTVEGTSNPNLYWYRQAAGRGLQLLFYSVGIGQISSEVPQNLSASRPQDRQFILSSKKLLLSDSGFYLCAWSPGTDTQYFGPGTRLTVL.